This passage covers 24 T cell receptor beta chains from one sample sequenced in a study of blood T cell repertoires in COVID-19. Sequencing used immunoSEQ multiplex PCR; TCRdb keeps in-frame clones, though not all of them. Of fewer than 250,000 clones listed, 84% are singletons. Material for sequencing was PBMCs or T cells enriched from blood (not recorded which). These receptors originate from a middle-aged woman who had recovered from COVID-19.

The J gene is TRBJ2-3, the V gene TRBV3-1 (or the pseudogene TRBV3-2), with 9 bases aligning to TRBD2. The germline CDR1 and CDR2 sequences are LGHDT and YNNKEL (reference sequence). With 3 bases clipped from V and 8 bases from J, the junction kept 12 bases outside the gene matches. This CDR3 region has 16 residues. Here the CDR3 reads CASSQGLSGRSRTQYF. DNA of the CDR3: TGTGCCAGCAGCCAGGGTCTGAGCGGGAGGTCTCGTACGCAGTATTTT.

The V gene is TRBV2, the J gene TRBJ1-3; the D gene is possibly TRBD1 (6 bases). This CDR3 has 13 amino acids. The V end lost 5 bases, the J end lost 1 base, and 6 bases lay between the germline ends. Looked up from germline, CDR1 is SNHLY and CDR2 is FYNNEI. The CDR3 spells CASSTGSGNTIYF. CDR3 DNA: TGTGCCAGCAGTACAGGGTCTGGAAACACCATATATTTT.

The V call is TRBV6-6, the J call TRBJ2-2, with 11 bases lining up with TRBD2. J lost 2 bases, V lost 5 bases, and 13 bases had no gene match. Per germline, CDR1 MNHNY and CDR2 SVGAGI (reference sequence). This CDR3 region has 19 residues. CDR3 sequence: CASSLLSGRAGLNTGELFF. CDR3 sequence (DNA): TGTGCCAGCAGTCTACTTAGCGGGAGGGCTGGCCTAAACACCGGGGAGCTGTTTTTT.

The chain joins TRBV30 to TRBJ2-7; tentative D call: TRBD2 (7 bases). Germline CDR1 is GTSNPN and CDR2 is SVGIG (reference sequence). V was trimmed by 0 bases and J by 2 bases, leaving 14 bases between them. The length of the CDR3 is 15 residues. As DNA, the CDR3 is TGTGCCTGGAGTGTGGGGGGGCACACCACCTACGAGCAGTACTTC. This gives the protein CAWSVGGHTTYEQYF. Based on the CDR3 plus reference TRBV30 and TRBJ2-7, the full variable domain is SQTIHQWPATLVQPVGSPLSLECTVEGTSNPNLYWYRQAAGRGLQLLFYSVGIGQISSEVPQNLSASRPQDRQFILSSKKLLLSDSGFYLCAWSVGGHTTYEQYFGPGTRLTVT.

This clone was counted many times. V and J are TRBV28 and TRBJ1-6; 7 bases align to TRBD1. The germline gives CDR1 MDHEN, CDR2 SYDVKM. The CDR3 consists of 15 residues. The junction had 8 bases not matched to a gene; V was cut back by 5 bases and J by 7 bases. CDR3 region: CASSPTTGINSPLHF. CDR3 DNA sequence: TGTGCCAGCAGTCCTACGACAGGGATAAATTCACCCCTCCACTTT. Supplemented by reference TRBV28 and TRBJ1-6, the full variable domain reads DVKVTQSSRYLVKRTGEKVFLECVQDMDHENMFWYRQDPGLGLRLIYFSYDVKMKEKGDIPEGYSVSREKKERFSLILESASTNQTSMYLCASSPTTGINSPLHFGNGTRLTVT.

The rearrangement uses TRBV27 and TRBJ1-5, with unresolved D. This CDR3 has 14 residues. Germline CDR1 reads MNHEY; CDR2 reads SMNVEV (reference sequence). Trimming pared 6 bases from V and 6 bases from J, leaving 15 bases between. CDR3 nucleotides: TGTGCCAGCAGGGGGATTGGAGGAGGTCAGCCCCAGCATTTT. This encodes CASRGIGGGQPQHF.

The rearrangement joins TRBV29-1 to TRBJ2-3; 9 bases are shared with TRBD2. This CDR3 has 14 amino acids. CDR1 and CDR2 from the germline V gene are SQVTM and ANQGSEA. V shed 7 bases, J shed 3 bases, and the junction held 8 bases outside the gene matches. CDR3 loop: CSAVSGSSTDTQYF. In DNA, the CDR3 is TGCAGCGCAGTTAGCGGGAGTTCGACAGATACGCAGTATTTT.

This clone was seen a few times. The V and J genes are TRBV4-2 and TRBJ1-2, with D possibly being TRBD1 (5 bases). Trimming pared 5 bases from V and 6 bases from J, leaving 16 bases between. This CDR3 comprises 14 residues. Germline V lookup: CDR1 LGHNA, CDR2 YNFKEQ. The DNA for the CDR3 is TGTGCCAGCAGCAAATATACAGGACGGGATGGCTACACCTTC. This translates into CASSKYTGRDGYTF.

The chain couples TRBV18 to TRBJ2-7; a weak D match, TRBD1 (5 bases). This CDR3 spans 15 amino acids. The germline V and J ends were trimmed by 2 bases and 1 base, with 12 bases remaining between them. CDR1 and CDR2 (germline): KGHSH, LQKENI. The CDR3 DNA reads TGTGCCAGCTCACCAGGGGCAGGCGCTTCCTACGAGCAGTACGTC. This translates into CASSPGAGASYEQYV.

The chain is built from TRBV10-2 and TRBJ2-1, with 12 bases identical to TRBD2. CDR3 size: 21 residues. Losses at the gene ends were 0 bases for V and 7 bases for J; bases not matched to a gene: 19. Germline V gene sequence: CDR1 WSHSY, CDR2 SAAADI. As DNA, the CDR3 is TGCGCCAGCAGTGAGTCGAGCCCAGGACTAGCGGGAAAGGTATTTGGGAATGAGCAGTTCTTC. It specifies CASSESSPGLAGKVFGNEQFF.

V gene TRBV3-1 (or the pseudogene TRBV3-2) combines with J gene TRBJ1-3, with D perhaps matching TRBD1 (6 bases). This CDR3 has 16 amino acids. CDR1 LGHDT and CDR2 YNNKEL come from the germline V gene (reference sequence). V was pared by 4 bases and J by 0 bases, with 13 bases between. CDR3 sequence reads: CASSLHRDSSGNTIYF. The CDR3, as DNA: TGTGCCAGCAGCCTTCACAGGGATTCCTCTGGAAACACCATATATTTT.

The chain couples TRBV5-8 to TRBJ2-4, with D unresolved. The V gene's germline CDR1 is SGHTS and CDR2 YDEGEE. V was trimmed by 0 bases and J by 7 bases, leaving 14 bases between them. CDR3 length equals 15 residues. CDR3 coding DNA: TGTGCCAGCAGCTTGGAGGCAGCCCAGAGGAACATTCAGTACTTC. Amino acids: CASSLEAAQRNIQYF.

This sequence joins TRBV21-1 and TRBJ1-3; the table calls TRBD1, which could not be checked here. TRBV21-1 is deemed a pseudogene. CDR3 length: 15 amino acids. The CDR3: CASSGHRGLGNTIYF. CDR3 DNA: TGTGCCAGCAGCGGACACAGGGGGCTCGGAAACACCATATATTTT.

This chain links TRBV2 with TRBJ2-7, with 7 nucleotides matching TRBD1. CDR3 length: 13 amino acids. CDR1 SNHLY and CDR2 FYNNEI come from the germline V gene. J lost 1 base, V lost 3 bases, and 0 bases had no gene match. This chain's CDR3 is CASSEGQSYEQYF. The CDR3, as DNA: TGTGCCAGCAGTGAGGGACAGTCCTACGAGCAGTACTTC.

The chain has TRBV7-2 and TRBJ1-2; TRBD1 is a possible D gene (5 bases). CDR1 SGHTA and CDR2 FQGNSA come from the germline V gene. V was clipped by 5 bases and J by 0 bases, with 13 bases between them. CDR3 size: 15 residues. The CDR3: CASSIGLTANYGYTF. The CDR3 DNA follows: TGTGCCAGCAGCATAGGACTGACAGCTAACTATGGCTACACCTTC.

The CDR3 nucleotides are TGTGCCAGCAGCCCGGGACAGCTATTCAACTATGGCTACACCTTC. Its protein is CASSPGQLFNYGYTF. The chain recombines TRBV3-1 (or the pseudogene TRBV3-2) with TRBJ1-2; 7 bases are a match to TRBD1. Trimming removed 4 bases from V and 2 bases from J; junction bases left unmatched: 7. Germline CDR1 LGHDT, CDR2 YNNKEL (reference sequence). The length of the CDR3 is 15 residues.

This clone was detected once. The V call is TRBV6-5, the J call TRBJ2-7; TRBD2 matches at 8 bases. Germline CDR1 and CDR2: MNHEY and SVGAGI. This CDR3 is 13 amino acids long. Losses at the gene ends were 5 bases for V and 4 bases for J; bases not matched to a gene: 4. The DNA for the CDR3 is TGTGCCAGCAGTCCTAGCGGGCCGTACGAGCAGTACTTC. It translates to CASSPSGPYEQYF.

The CDR3 region is CASSDIGTSGYNEQFF. CDR3 DNA: TGTGCCAGCAGTGATATAGGGACTAGCGGCTACAATGAGCAGTTCTTC. The chain has TRBV2 and TRBJ2-1; TRBD2 matches at 11 bases. CDR1 SNHLY and CDR2 FYNNEI come from the germline V gene. This CDR3 is built from 16 residues. V lost 3 bases, J lost 3 bases, and 4 bases stayed unmatched.

The chain uses TRBV28 and TRBJ1-4; D is unclear. Between the trimmed V and J ends, which lost 2 bases and 11 bases, there was a span of 15 bases. The CDR3 length is 14 residues. CDR1 is MDHEN and CDR2 is SYDVKM in the germline V gene. The CDR3 reads CASSLSQALPKLFF. The CDR3 coding sequence is TGTGCCAGCAGTTTAAGCCAGGCCCTGCCGAAACTGTTTTTT.

The J gene is TRBJ1-1, the V gene TRBV30, with D possibly being TRBD1 (6 bases). V lost 3 bases, J lost 0 bases, and 20 bases lay in between. This CDR3 has 17 residues. Germline V gives CDR1 GTSNPN, CDR2 SVGIG (reference sequence). CDR3 in DNA: TGTGCCTGGAGCCCTCTTAGGGACATATGGGTGAACACTGAAGCTTTCTTT. This sequence encodes CAWSPLRDIWVNTEAFF.

The chain joins TRBV3-1 (or the pseudogene TRBV3-2) to TRBJ2-7; D call uncertain. The CDR3 consists of 13 residues. In germline, CDR1 is LGHDT, CDR2 YNNKEL (reference sequence). V was pared by 4 bases and J by 3 bases, with 10 bases between. The CDR3 region is CASSPGAGYEQYF. The CDR3 DNA sequence: TGTGCCAGCAGCCCCGGTGCCGGCTACGAGCAGTACTTC.

The chain combines TRBV12-3 or TRBV12-4 with TRBJ2-3; D may be TRBD1 (6 bases). V was pared by 6 bases and J by 4 bases, with 11 bases between. The CDR3 loop spans 13 amino acids. The CDR3 DNA reads as TGTGCCAGCAGGCTGGCAGGGGCAGATACGCAGTATTTT. It encodes CASRLAGADTQYF.

The J gene is TRBJ2-3, the V gene TRBV6-1; possibly TRBD2 for D (5 bases). The germline gives CDR1 MNHNS, CDR2 SASEGT. V lost 3 bases to trimming and J lost 3 bases, with 16 bases between them. CDR3 size: 16 residues. The CDR3 here is CASSDDMGRRTDTQYF. The CDR3 DNA reads TGTGCCAGCAGTGATGACATGGGGAGAAGGACAGATACGCAGTATTTT.

The chain has TRBV4-1 and TRBJ2-3, with D maybe TRBD2 (6 bases). This CDR3 spans 15 amino acids. Germline CDR1 reads MGHRA; CDR2 reads YSYEKL. Trimming took 2 bases from V and 2 from J, leaving 11 bases between them. CDR3 residues: CASSQLLAVTDTQYF. The CDR3 DNA sequence: TGCGCCAGCAGCCAACTGTTAGCGGTCACAGATACGCAGTATTTT.